What follows are 24 T cell receptor beta chains derived from one specimen sequenced in a study of T-cell reconstitution after alpha-beta-depleted transplantation in children. Preparing the TCRbeta library involved the use of unique molecular identifiers. One entry per CDR3 protein, called by TCRdb with MiXCR from the PCR reads. The sample contains approximately 590,000 distinct CDR3 sequences, about 10% of which appear only once. The material was PBMCs from the stem cell graft donor, obtained from the stem cell graft. These receptors were taken from a human donor who donated a stem cell graft to a child with acute myeloid leukemia.

The V call is TRBV20-1, the J call TRBJ1-4; D is possibly TRBD1 (6 bases). The length of the CDR3 is 15 residues. Germline assignment: CDR1 DFQATT and CDR2 SNEGSKA (reference sequence). V was shortened by 6 bases and J by 3 bases, with 17 bases between the two germline ends. The CDR3 DNA sequence: TGCAGTGCCGCACGCCCGACAGGACCTAATGAAAAACTGTTTTTT. It yields the protein CSAARPTGPNEKLFF.

At least ten counts were recorded for this clonotype. The rearrangement uses TRBV12-3 or TRBV12-4 and TRBJ2-7, with D perhaps TRBD2 (6 bases). Trimming left V 9 bases short and J 1 base short, with 10 bases between. The CDR3 sequence is 12 residues long. The CDR3 nucleotides read TGTGCCAGTTCGGGGAGGTCCTACGAGCAGTACTTC. Its translation: CASSGRSYEQYF.

This sequence joins TRBV25-1 and TRBJ2-3, with unresolved D. Trimming cost V 0 bases and J 2 bases, with 6 bases left between them. The germline V gene encodes CDR1 MGHDK and CDR2 SYGVNS. The CDR3 covers 14 residues. CDR3 sequence: CASSEYLPTDTQYF. The CDR3 DNA follows: TGTGCCAGCAGTGAATACCTACCCACAGATACGCAGTATTTT.

This clonotype was observed at least ten times. This chain connects TRBV7-9 to TRBJ2-3, with 10 bases aligning to TRBD1. The junction had 1 base not matched to a gene; V was cut back by 0 bases and J by 7 bases. The germline V gene has CDR1 SEHNR and CDR2 FQNEAQ (reference sequence). The CDR3 is 14 residues long. The CDR3: CASSLAGQGYTQYF. DNA of the CDR3: TGTGCCAGCAGCTTAGCGGGACAGGGGTATACGCAGTATTTT.

The chain joins TRBV29-1 to TRBJ1-3; the D is unclear. The CDR3 contains 13 residues. Trimming left V 4 bases short and J 0 bases short, with 7 bases between. Germline values: CDR1 SQVTM, CDR2 ANQGSEA. The CDR3 loop reads CSVGWSSGNTIYF. In DNA form, the CDR3 reads TGCAGCGTTGGTTGGTCCTCTGGAAACACCATATATTTT.

The table lists this clonotype with a few counts. The chain joins TRBV24-1 to TRBJ2-1; 7 bases map to TRBD2. The germline CDR1 and CDR2 sequences are KGHDR and SFDVKD. With V trimmed by 4 bases and J by 12 bases, 5 bases remained unmatched. The CDR3 has 12 amino acids. The chain's CDR3 is CATSDPPGGQFF. As DNA, the CDR3 is TGTGCCACCAGTGACCCCCCGGGGGGGCAGTTCTTC.

This clonotype appeared a few times. V usage is TRBV12-3 or TRBV12-4 and J usage is TRBJ2-2, with 7 bases that match TRBD1. The length of the CDR3 is 15 residues. The junction had 9 bases not matched to a gene; V was cut back by 6 bases and J by 5 bases. The CDR3 sequence is CASSIGGAATGELFF. The CDR3 DNA reads as TGTGCCAGCAGCATAGGGGGCGCGGCTACCGGGGAGCTGTTTTTT.

In this sample, this clonotype turned up many times. V and J are TRBV6-1 and TRBJ1-2; D is perhaps TRBD1 (5 bases). Germline V gene sequence: CDR1 MNHNS, CDR2 SASEGT. The CDR3 consists of 13 residues. V dropped 4 bases and J dropped 4 bases, with 10 bases sitting between them. The CDR3 nucleotides read TGTGCCAGCAGTGTGGAGGGGCCCTATGGCTACACCTTC. Residues: CASSVEGPYGYTF.

This clonotype was counted many times. The junction departs from the called germline gene at one end, perhaps through a read error. The chain recombines TRBV6-1 with TRBJ1-5, with TRBD1 matching over 7 bases. The CDR3 covers 14 residues. Germline CDR1 is MNHNS and CDR2 is SASEGT. CDR3 nucleotides: TGTGCCAGAGGGACAGCGAAGGGCAAGCAGCCCCAGCATTTT. This encodes CARGTAKGKQPQHF.

This clonotype was detected a few times. The chain links TRBV20-1 to TRBJ2-3, with D unclear. V was cut by 2 bases and J by 4 bases, with 7 bases left in between. The CDR3 runs 12 residues. CDR1 and CDR2 (germline): DFQATT, SNEGSKA (reference sequence). CDR3 sequence reads: CSARNPPDTQYF. The CDR3, as DNA: TGCAGTGCTAGAAACCCCCCAGATACGCAGTATTTT.

The CDR3 DNA reads TGTGCCAGCAGTTCCTTCGGGATTCGCTCTGGGGCCAACGTCCTGACTTTC. Amino acids: CASSSFGIRSGANVLTF. This sequence joins TRBV28 and TRBJ2-6; a weak D match, TRBD2 (5 bases). Germline V gene lookup returns CDR1 MDHEN and CDR2 SYDVKM. V was shortened by 4 bases and J by 0 bases, with 13 bases between the two germline ends. The CDR3 extends over 17 amino acids.

This clonotype showed up many times. DNA for the CDR3: TGTGCCAGCAGCCAAGTTCAGGAGACCCAGTACTTC. Encoded protein: CASSQVQETQYF. The chain couples TRBV3-1 to TRBJ2-5; no firm D call. Germline-derived CDR1 and CDR2 are LGHDT and YNNKEL (reference sequence). Deletions cut 1 base from V and 5 bases from J, with 5 bases between. This CDR3 contains 12 residues.

CDR3 region: CASRQRDSSGELFF. In DNA, the CDR3 is TGTGCCAGCAGGCAAAGGGACAGCAGCGGGGAGCTGTTTTTT. The chain couples TRBV7-8 to TRBJ2-2; 7 positions match TRBD1. CDR1 is SGHVS and CDR2 is FQNEAQ in the germline V gene. The CDR3 consists of 14 residues. Trimming took 6 bases from V and 7 from J; bases not matched to a gene: 8.

This clonotype was seen repeatedly, ten times or more. The rearrangement links TRBV20-1 to TRBJ2-5; 8 nucleotides match TRBD2. Germline-derived CDR1 and CDR2 are DFQATT and SNEGSKA (reference sequence). The CDR3 is made up of 14 amino acids. V shed 3 bases and J 2 bases; nucleotides not matched to a gene: 5. CDR3 sequence (DNA): TGCAGTGCTAGTAGCGCTAGCGGGCAAGAGACCCAGTACTTC. It translates to CSASSASGQETQYF.

This clonotype was seen only a few times. The chain is built from TRBV7-9 and TRBJ2-7; possible D gene TRBD2, 5 bases. The CDR3 sequence is 15 residues long. Germline CDR1 is SEHNR and CDR2 is FQNEAQ (reference sequence). V gave up 6 bases and J gave up 5 bases, with 20 bases separating them. The CDR3 nucleotides read TGTGCCAGCAGTTATCGGGGTTCAGTATACCACGAGCAGTACTTC. Amino acids: CASSYRGSVYHEQYF.

The chain carries TRBV14 and TRBJ1-1; D gene uncertain. The CDR3 covers 14 residues. V lost 1 base, J lost 6 bases, and 12 bases lay in between. In germline, CDR1 is SGHDN, CDR2 FVKESK. CDR3 loop: CASSQAIYGAEAFF. The CDR3, as DNA: TGTGCCAGCAGCCAAGCCATCTATGGGGCTGAAGCTTTCTTT.

A few counts support this clonotype. CDR3 DNA: TGCGCCAGCAGCCAAGAAGCGGGGCTCCACACGGTCAATGAGCAGTTCTTC. As protein: CASSQEAGLHTVNEQFF. This chain connects TRBV4-3 to TRBJ2-1; 7 nucleotides agree with TRBD2. V shed 0 bases, J shed 6 bases, and the junction held 11 bases outside the gene matches. This CDR3 spans 17 amino acids. CDR1 is LGHNA and CDR2 is YSLEER in the germline V gene.

The chain uses TRBV11-1 and TRBJ2-2; TRBD1 is a possible D gene (5 bases). V was cut by 4 bases and J by 1 base, with 16 bases left in between. Germline V gene sequence: CDR1 SGHAT, CDR2 FQDESV (reference sequence). This CDR3 comprises 17 residues. The CDR3 sequence is CASSSWSRVKNTGELFF. Here the CDR3 DNA reads TGTGCCAGCAGCTCCTGGTCCAGGGTCAAGAACACCGGGGAGCTGTTTTTT.

This clonotype appeared many times. J is TRBJ1-1 and V is TRBV7-3; 8 bases fit TRBD1. This CDR3 contains 15 residues. Germline CDR1 is SGHTA and CDR2 is FQGTGA. The V and J ends lost 1 base and 11 bases, in that order; junction bases with no gene match: 12. The CDR3 nucleotides are TGTGCCAGCAGCTTAAGGGCAGGGGGCGACCCGATGGCTTTCTTT. It yields the protein CASSLRAGGDPMAFF.

This clonotype turned up a few times. At one of its ends the junction is not consistent with the germline gene, which may arise from a read error. The chain combines TRBV27 with TRBJ1-2, with 8 bases fitting TRBD1. The germline gives CDR1 MNHEY, CDR2 SMNVEV (reference sequence). The CDR3 runs to 11 residues. The CDR3 loop is CASSRQGRFAF. CDR3 in DNA: TGTGCCAGCAGTCGACAGGGGAGATTCGCCTTC.

In this sample, this clonotype turned up many times. The rearrangement links TRBV5-8 to TRBJ2-4, with D possibly being TRBD1 or TRBD2 (5 bases each). The V and J ends lost 0 bases and 0 bases respectively, with 7 bases between them. Germline V gives CDR1 SGHTS, CDR2 YDEGEE. This CDR3 is built from 15 residues. Here the CDR3 reads CASSLEGRAKNIQYF. CDR3 bases: TGTGCCAGCAGCTTGGAGGGGAGAGCCAAAAACATTCAGTACTTC. Complete variable domain (other parts from reference TRBV5-8 and TRBJ2-4): EAGVTQSPTHLIKTRGQQATLRCSPISGHTSVYWYQQALGLGLQFLLWYDEGEERNRGNFPPRFSGRQFPNYSSELNVNALELEDSALYLCASSLEGRAKNIQYFGAGTRLSVL.

The rearrangement links TRBV20-1 to TRBJ2-2; D may be TRBD2 (6 bases). CDR1 and CDR2 (germline): DFQATT, SNEGSKA (reference sequence). This CDR3 spans 12 amino acids. Trimming left V 3 bases short and J 6 bases short, with 8 bases between. CDR3 nucleotides: TGCAGTGCTAGTACTAGCTCCGGGGAGCTGTTTTTT. This gives the protein CSASTSSGELFF.

This clonotype was found many times. The J gene is TRBJ1-5, the V gene TRBV29-1; a possible D gene is TRBD1 (6 bases). Trimming removed 7 bases from V and 5 bases from J, with 15 bases in between. This CDR3 contains 13 residues. In germline, CDR1 is SQVTM, CDR2 ANQGSEA. The CDR3 here is CSARNRVDQPQHF. Written as DNA, the CDR3 is TGCAGCGCACGAAACAGGGTCGATCAGCCCCAGCATTTT.

This clonotype was seen only once. This chain uses TRBV7-2 with TRBJ1-3; D is unresolved. There are 14 residues in the CDR3. Per the germline V gene, CDR1 is SGHTA and CDR2 is FQGNSA. The germline V and J ends were trimmed by 4 bases and 0 bases, with 7 bases remaining between them. The CDR3 loop is CASSSLVSGNTIYF. Here the CDR3 DNA reads TGTGCCAGCAGCTCCTTAGTCTCTGGAAACACCATATATTTT.